These T cell receptor beta chains were read from a single sample in a study of T cell repertoires in cytomegalovirus infection. TCRdb re-derived calls from the reads in MiXCR, one entry per CDR3 protein. Of some 390,000 distinct CDR3 sequences detected, 15% to 20% appear once; the ten largest clones hold approximately 10%. Sequences were obtained from PBMCs. The receptors here all came from a human donor in good health (CMV status not recorded). Some clones in this sample may be carry-over from other donors' samples. Each CDR3 is given with its conserved first and last residue. The order of the fields is V gene, D gene, clone size, J gene, CDR3 protein, CDR3 DNA. The D gene is left open where the match is weak. Expanded clones get a size class; other rows say once, few or many, or leave the size out.

TRBV5-1,NA,NA,TRBJ2-7,CASRTGRSYEQYF,TGCGCCAGCAGGACAGGTCGGTCCTACGAGCAGTACTTC
TRBV5-1,NA,NA,TRBJ2-2,CASSLSGLVLNTGELFF,TGCGCCAGCAGCTTATCTGGGCTAGTGCTGAACACCGGGGAGCTGTTTTTT
TRBV6-1,NA,NA,TRBJ1-2,CASSRGGKTGNYGYTF,TGTGCCAGCAGTAGGGGGGGAAAAACCGGGAACTATGGCTACACCTTC
TRBV6-2/TRBV6-3,NA,few,TRBJ2-7,CASSYSGQGYEQYF,TGTGCCAGCAGTTACTCTGGGCAGGGCTACGAGCAGTACTTC
TRBV20-1,NA,few,TRBJ2-3,CSARAGVELTDTQYF,TGCAGTGCTAGAGCAGGGGTCGAGTTGACAGATACGCAGTATTTT
TRBV28,NA,NA,TRBJ2-4,CASSFMALRAKNIQYF,TGTGCCAGCAGTTTTATGGCCCTCCGAGCCAAAAACATTCAGTACTTC
TRBV10-3,NA,many,TRBJ2-2,CAISEVGGGTANTGELFF,TGTGCCATCAGTGAAGTAGGAGGGGGGACGGCGAACACCGGGGAGCTGTTTTTT
TRBV7-2,NA,many,TRBJ2-1,CASSRDRSYNEQFF,TGTGCCAGCAGCCGGGACCGGAGTTACAATGAGCAGTTCTTC
TRBV7-6,NA,many,TRBJ2-5,CASSGAPSGTQYF,TGTGCCAGCAGCGGAGCTCCGTCCGGGACCCAGTACTTC
TRBV19,NA,many,TRBJ1-5,CASSQYHSGGFGQPQHF,TGTGCCAGTAGCCAATACCATTCTGGGGGGTTTGGTCAGCCCCAGCATTTT
TRBV19,NA,NA,TRBJ2-7,CASSTGHLYEQYF,TGTGCCAGTAGTACGGGACATCTCTACGAGCAGTACTTC
TRBV7-9,NA,NA,TRBJ2-7,CASSSTRIGSVRRYEQYF,TGTGCCAGCAGCTCAACCCGAATTGGGTCAGTAAGGCGGTACGAGCAGTACTTC
TRBV7-2,NA,many,TRBJ2-5,CASSLTNQEETQYF,TGTGCCAGCAGCTTAACAAATCAAGAGGAGACCCAGTACTTC
TRBV7-2,NA,many,TRBJ2-1,CASSGRDNSYNEQFF,TGTGCCAGCAGCGGGCGGGACAACTCCTACAATGAGCAGTTCTTC
TRBV6-1,TRBD1,NA,TRBJ2-7,CASLGQGKYEQYF,TGTGCCAGCCTAGGACAGGGGAAGTACGAGCAGTACTTC
TRBV7-8,NA,many,TRBJ2-3,CASSLSRQATPTDTQYF,TGTGCCAGCAGCTTAAGCCGACAGGCAACACCCACAGATACGCAGTATTTT
TRBV20-1,NA,NA,TRBJ1-2,CSGDGMNYGYTF,TGCAGTGGGGACGGAATGAACTATGGCTACACCTTC
TRBV10-3,NA,few,TRBJ2-2,CAINWDKANTGELFF,TGTGCCATCAATTGGGACAAGGCGAACACCGGGGAGCTGTTTTTT
TRBV25-1,NA,few,TRBJ1-4,CASSEFGGTNEKLFF,TGTGCCAGCAGTGAATTTGGGGGTACTAATGAAAAACTGTTTTTT
TRBV5-1,TRBD2,few,TRBJ2-5,CASSEKLAGEQETQYF,TGCGCCAGCAGCGAAAAGCTAGCGGGGGAACAAGAGACCCAGTACTTC